What follows describes a single T cell receptor (beta chain). Its matching antigen is unknown. Noted treatment: randomized to nivolumab then ipilimumab (arm A) or the reverse (arm B). The CDR3 covers 13 residues. Germline values: CDR1 LNHDA, CDR2 SQIVND (reference sequence). The V gene end was trimmed by 10 bases and the J gene end by 4 bases; junction bases not matched to a gene: 4. This specimen belongs to a study of sequential checkpoint blockade in melanoma. On the study more broadly: Arm A got nivolumab then ipilimumab; arm B the reverse, 1:1.

Points from the study as a whole: Patients with week-13 increases in T-cell fraction and clonality benefited about 30 times more often. Response in arm A was associated with pretreatment TIL clonality.

The table came from immunoSEQ multiplex PCR; TCRdb's copy has only in-frame clones and leaves some out. Of around 6,100 clones listed, roughly a fifth are singletons. The receptor was derived from a human donor with melanoma. Sequenced material: tumor tissue (inferred from file names), taken from a patient given nivolumab and ipilimumab in sequence. This sequence joins TRBV19 and TRBJ2-1; 10 nucleotides match TRBD1. Here the CDR3 reads CATTGQGYNEQFF. The CDR3 nucleotides are TGTGCCACGACGGGACAGGGGTACAATGAGCAGTTCTTC.